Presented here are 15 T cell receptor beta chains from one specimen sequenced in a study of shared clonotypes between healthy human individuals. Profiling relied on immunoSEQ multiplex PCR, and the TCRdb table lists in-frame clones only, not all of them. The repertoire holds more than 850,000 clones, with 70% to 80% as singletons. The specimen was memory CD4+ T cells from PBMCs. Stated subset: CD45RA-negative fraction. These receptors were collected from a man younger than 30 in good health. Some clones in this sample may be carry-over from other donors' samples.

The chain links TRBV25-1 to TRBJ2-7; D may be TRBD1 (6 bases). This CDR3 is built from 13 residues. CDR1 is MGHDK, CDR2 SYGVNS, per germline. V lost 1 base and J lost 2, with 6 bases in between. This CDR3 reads CASSEWTAYEQYF. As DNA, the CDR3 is TGTGCCAGCAGTGAATGGACAGCCTACGAGCAGTACTTC.

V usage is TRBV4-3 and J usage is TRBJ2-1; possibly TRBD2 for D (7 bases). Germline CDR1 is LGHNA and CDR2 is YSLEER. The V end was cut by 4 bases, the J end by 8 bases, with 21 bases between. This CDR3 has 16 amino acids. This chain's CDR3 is CASSPNGGRVSHEQFF. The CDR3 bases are TGCGCCAGCAGCCCAAACGGGGGGCGCGTCTCCCATGAGCAGTTCTTC.

The CDR3 protein is CASSQERLAGRNEQFF. CDR3 in DNA: TGTGCCAGCAGCCAAGAAAGACTAGCGGGACGCAATGAGCAGTTCTTC. The chain employs TRBV4-2 and TRBJ2-1; the match to TRBD2 covers 11 bases. After removal of 0 bases from V and 6 bases from J, the junction contained 4 bases not matched to a gene. Germline V gives CDR1 LGHNA, CDR2 YNFKEQ. This CDR3 spans 16 amino acids.

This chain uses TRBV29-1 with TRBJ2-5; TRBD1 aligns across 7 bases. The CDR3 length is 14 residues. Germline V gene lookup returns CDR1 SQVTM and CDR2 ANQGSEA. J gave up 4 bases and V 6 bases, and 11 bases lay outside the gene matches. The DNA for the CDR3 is TGCAGCGTGGGTGGCGTGACAGGGCCAGAGACCCAGTACTTC. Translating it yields CSVGGVTGPETQYF.

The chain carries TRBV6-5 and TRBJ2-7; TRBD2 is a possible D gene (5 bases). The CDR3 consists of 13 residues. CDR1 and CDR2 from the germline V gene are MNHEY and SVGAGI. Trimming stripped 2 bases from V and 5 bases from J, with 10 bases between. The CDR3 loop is CASSYRGWDEQYF. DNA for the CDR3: TGTGCCAGCAGTTACCGAGGGTGGGACGAGCAGTACTTC.

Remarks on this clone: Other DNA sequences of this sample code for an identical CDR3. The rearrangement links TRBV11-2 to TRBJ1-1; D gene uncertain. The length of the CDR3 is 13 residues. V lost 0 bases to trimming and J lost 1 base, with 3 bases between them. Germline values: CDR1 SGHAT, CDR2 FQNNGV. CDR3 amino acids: CASSLERNTEAFF. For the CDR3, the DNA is TGTGCCAGCAGCTTAGAAAGGAACACTGAAGCTTTCTTT.

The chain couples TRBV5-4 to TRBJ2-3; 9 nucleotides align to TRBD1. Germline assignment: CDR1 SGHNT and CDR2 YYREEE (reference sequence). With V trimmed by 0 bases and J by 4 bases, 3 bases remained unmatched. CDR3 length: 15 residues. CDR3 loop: CASSLDRGRPDTQYF. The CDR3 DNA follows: TGTGCCAGCAGCTTGGACAGGGGGCGCCCAGATACGCAGTATTTT.

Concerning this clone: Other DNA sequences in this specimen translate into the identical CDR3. CDR3 amino acids: CASSGTAQETQYF. The DNA for the CDR3 is TGTGCCAGCAGTGGGACAGCCCAAGAGACCCAGTACTTC. V and J are TRBV2 and TRBJ2-5, with a weak D call TRBD1 (6 bases). Trimming cost V 4 bases and J 1 base, with 7 bases left between them. Per the germline V gene, CDR1 is SNHLY and CDR2 is FYNNEI. The CDR3 has 13 amino acids.

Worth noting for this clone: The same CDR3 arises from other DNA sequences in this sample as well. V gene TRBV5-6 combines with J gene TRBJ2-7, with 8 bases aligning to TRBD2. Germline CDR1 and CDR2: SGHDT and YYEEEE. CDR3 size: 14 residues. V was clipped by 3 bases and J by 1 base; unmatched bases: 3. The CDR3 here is CASSWSGGSYEQYF. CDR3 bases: TGTGCCAGCAGCTGGAGCGGGGGATCCTACGAGCAGTACTTC.

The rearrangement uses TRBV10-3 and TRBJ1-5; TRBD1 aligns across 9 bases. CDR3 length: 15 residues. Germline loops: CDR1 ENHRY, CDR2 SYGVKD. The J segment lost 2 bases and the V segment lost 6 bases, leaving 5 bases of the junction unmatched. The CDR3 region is CAISDRGSGNQPQHF. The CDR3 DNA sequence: TGTGCCATCAGCGACAGGGGGTCTGGCAATCAGCCCCAGCATTTT.

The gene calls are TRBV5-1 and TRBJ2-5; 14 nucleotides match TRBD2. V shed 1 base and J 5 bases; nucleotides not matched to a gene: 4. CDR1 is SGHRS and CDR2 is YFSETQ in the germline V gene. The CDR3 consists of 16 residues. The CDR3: CASSLTGLAGGETQYF. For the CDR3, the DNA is TGCGCCAGCAGCTTGACAGGACTAGCGGGAGGCGAGACCCAGTACTTC.

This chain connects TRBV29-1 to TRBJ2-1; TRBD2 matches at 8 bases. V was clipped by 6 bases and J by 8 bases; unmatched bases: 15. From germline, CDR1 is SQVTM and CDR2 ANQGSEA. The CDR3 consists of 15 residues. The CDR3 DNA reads TGCAGCGTGAGGGGCAGCGGGAGTAGCGGCGATGAGCAGTTCTTC. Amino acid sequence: CSVRGSGSSGDEQFF.

CDR3 sequence: CASSFGTGGQPQHF. DNA for the CDR3: TGTGCCAGCAGTTTTGGTACAGGGGGTCAGCCCCAGCATTTT. This chain uses TRBV27 with TRBJ1-5; 8 bases fit TRBD1. Germline assignment: CDR1 MNHEY and CDR2 SMNVEV (reference sequence). Trimming at V came to 3 bases and at J to 6 bases, leaving 4 bases not matched to a gene. The length of the CDR3 is 14 residues.

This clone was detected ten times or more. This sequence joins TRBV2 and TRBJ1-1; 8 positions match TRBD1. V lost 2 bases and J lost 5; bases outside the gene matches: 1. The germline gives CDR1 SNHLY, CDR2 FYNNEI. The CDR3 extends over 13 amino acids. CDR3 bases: TGTGCCAGCAGTGAATACAGGGGGACTGAAGCTTTCTTT. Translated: CASSEYRGTEAFF.

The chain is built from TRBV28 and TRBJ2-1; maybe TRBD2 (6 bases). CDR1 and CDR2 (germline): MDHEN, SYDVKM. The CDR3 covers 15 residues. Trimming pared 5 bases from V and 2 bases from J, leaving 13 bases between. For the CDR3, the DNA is TGTGCCAGCAGTGATTCGGGAGTTGCCTACAATGAGCAGTTCTTC. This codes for CASSDSGVAYNEQFF.